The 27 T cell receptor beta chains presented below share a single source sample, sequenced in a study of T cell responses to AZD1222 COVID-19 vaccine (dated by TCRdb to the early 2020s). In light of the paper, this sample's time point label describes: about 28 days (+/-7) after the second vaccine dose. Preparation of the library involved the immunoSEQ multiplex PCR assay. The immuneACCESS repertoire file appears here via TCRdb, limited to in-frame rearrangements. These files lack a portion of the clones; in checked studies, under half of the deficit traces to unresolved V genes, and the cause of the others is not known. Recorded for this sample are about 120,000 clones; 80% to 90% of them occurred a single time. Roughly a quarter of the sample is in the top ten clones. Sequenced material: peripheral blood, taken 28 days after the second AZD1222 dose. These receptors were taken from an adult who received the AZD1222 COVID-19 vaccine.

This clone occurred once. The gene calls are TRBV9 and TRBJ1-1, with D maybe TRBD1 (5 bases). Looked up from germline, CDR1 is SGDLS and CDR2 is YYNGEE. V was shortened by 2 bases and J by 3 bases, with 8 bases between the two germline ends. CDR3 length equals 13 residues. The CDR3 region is CASSVEQDTEAFF. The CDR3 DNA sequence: TGTGCCAGCAGCGTTGAACAGGACACTGAAGCTTTCTTT.

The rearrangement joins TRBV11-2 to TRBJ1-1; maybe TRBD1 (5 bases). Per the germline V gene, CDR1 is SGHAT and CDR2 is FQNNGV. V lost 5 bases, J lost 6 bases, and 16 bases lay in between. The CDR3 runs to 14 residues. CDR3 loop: CASSVGPLRAEAFF. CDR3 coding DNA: TGTGCCAGCAGCGTGGGACCGCTGCGGGCTGAAGCTTTCTTT.

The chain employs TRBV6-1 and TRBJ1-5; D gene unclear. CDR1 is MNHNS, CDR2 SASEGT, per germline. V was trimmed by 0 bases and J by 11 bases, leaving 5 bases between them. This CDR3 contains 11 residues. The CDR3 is CASSEAPTQHF. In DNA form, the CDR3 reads TGTGCCAGCAGTGAAGCACCTACCCAGCATTTT.

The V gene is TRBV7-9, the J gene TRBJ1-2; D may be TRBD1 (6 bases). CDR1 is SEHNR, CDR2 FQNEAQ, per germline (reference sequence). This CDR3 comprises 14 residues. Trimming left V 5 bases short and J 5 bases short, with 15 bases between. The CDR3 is CASSQSTGTYGYTF. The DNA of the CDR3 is TGTGCCAGCAGCCAATCAACAGGGACGTATGGCTACACCTTC.

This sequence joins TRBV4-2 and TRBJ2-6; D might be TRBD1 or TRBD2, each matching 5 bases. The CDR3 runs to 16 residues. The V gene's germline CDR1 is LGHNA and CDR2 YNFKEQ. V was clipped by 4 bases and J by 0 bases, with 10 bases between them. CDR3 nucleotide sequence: TGTGCCAGCAGCCCGGGACCGAGCTCTGGGGCCAACGTCCTGACTTTC. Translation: CASSPGPSSGANVLTF.

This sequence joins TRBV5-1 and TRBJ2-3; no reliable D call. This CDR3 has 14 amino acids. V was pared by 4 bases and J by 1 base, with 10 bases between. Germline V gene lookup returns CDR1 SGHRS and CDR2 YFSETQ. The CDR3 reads CASSPSVGTDTQYF. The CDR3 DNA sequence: TGCGCCAGCAGCCCGAGTGTCGGCACAGATACGCAGTATTTT.

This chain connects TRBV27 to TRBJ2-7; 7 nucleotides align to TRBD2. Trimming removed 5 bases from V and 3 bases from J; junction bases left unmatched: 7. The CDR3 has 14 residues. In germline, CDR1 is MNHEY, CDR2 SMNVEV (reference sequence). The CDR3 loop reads CASSQRGAIYEQYF. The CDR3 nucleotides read TGTGCCAGCAGTCAGCGGGGCGCCATCTACGAGCAGTACTTC.

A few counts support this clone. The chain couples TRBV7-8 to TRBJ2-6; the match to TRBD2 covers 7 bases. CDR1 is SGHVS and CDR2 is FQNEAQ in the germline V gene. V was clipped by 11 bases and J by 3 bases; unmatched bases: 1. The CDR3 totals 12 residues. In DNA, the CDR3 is TGTGCCGGGAGGGGTGGGGCCAACGTCCTGACTTTC. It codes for CAGRGGANVLTF.

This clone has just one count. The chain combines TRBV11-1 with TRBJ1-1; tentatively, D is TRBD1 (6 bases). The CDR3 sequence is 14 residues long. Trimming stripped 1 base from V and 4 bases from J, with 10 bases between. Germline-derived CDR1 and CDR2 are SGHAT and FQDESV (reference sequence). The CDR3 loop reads CASSLGRGPTEAFF. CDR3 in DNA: TGTGCCAGCAGCTTAGGCAGGGGACCCACTGAAGCTTTCTTT.

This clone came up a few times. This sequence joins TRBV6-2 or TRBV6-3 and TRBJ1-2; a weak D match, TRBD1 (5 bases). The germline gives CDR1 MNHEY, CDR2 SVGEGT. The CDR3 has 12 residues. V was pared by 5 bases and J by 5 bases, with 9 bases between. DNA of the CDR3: TGTGCCAGCAGTGACAGAGCATATGGCTACACCTTC. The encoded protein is CASSDRAYGYTF.

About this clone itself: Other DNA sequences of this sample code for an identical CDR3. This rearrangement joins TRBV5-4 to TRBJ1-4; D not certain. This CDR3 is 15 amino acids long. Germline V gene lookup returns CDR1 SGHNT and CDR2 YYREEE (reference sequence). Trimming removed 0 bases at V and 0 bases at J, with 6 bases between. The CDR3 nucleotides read TGTGCCAGCAGCTTGGGTGGGTCAACTAATGAAAAACTGTTTTTT. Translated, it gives CASSLGGSTNEKLFF.

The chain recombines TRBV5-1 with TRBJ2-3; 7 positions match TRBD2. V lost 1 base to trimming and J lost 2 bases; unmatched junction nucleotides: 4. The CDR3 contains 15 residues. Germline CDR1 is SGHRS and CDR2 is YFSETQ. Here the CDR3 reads CASSLRLADTDTQYF. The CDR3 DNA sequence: TGCGCCAGCAGCTTGAGGCTAGCGGACACAGATACGCAGTATTTT.

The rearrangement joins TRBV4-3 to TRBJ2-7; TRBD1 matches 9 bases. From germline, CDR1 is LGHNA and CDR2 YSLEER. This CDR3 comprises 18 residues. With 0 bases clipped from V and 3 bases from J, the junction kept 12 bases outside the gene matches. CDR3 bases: TGCGCCAGCAGCCAAGATTGGGGACAGGGTATGATAAGCTACGAGCAGTACTTC. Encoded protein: CASSQDWGQGMISYEQYF.

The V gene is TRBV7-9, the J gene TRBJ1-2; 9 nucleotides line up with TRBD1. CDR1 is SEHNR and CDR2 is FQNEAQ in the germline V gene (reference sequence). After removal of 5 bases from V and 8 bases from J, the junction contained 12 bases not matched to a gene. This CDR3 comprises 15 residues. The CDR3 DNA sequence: TGTGCCAGCAGCCCGAGGACAGGGGAGGTTGGCGGCTACACCTTC. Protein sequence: CASSPRTGEVGGYTF. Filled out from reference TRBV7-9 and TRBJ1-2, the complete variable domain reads DTGVSQNPRHKITKRGQNVTFRCDPISEHNRLYWYRQTLGQGPEFLTYFQNEAQLEKSRLLSDRFSAERPKGSFSTLEIQRTEQGDSAMYLCASSPRTGEVGGYTFGSGTRLTVV.

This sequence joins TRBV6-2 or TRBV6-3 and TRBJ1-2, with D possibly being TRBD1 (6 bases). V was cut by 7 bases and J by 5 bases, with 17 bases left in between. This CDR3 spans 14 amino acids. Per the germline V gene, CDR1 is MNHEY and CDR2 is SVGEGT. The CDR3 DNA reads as TGTGCCAGCAACCCCGCCACAGGGAGGTATGGCTACACCTTC. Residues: CASNPATGRYGYTF.

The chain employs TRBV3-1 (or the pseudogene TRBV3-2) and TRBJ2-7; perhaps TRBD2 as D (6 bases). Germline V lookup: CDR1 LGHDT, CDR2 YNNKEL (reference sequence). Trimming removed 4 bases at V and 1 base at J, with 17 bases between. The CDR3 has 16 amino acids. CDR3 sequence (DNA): TGTGCCAGCAGCCCCAAGGGAGGAAGCTTTTCCTACGAGCAGTACTTC. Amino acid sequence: CASSPKGGSFSYEQYF.

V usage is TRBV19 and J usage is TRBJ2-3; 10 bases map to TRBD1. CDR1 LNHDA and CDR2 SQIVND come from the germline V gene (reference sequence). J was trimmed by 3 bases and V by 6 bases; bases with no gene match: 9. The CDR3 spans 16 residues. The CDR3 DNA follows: TGTGCCAGTAGCTTAGCGCCGGGACAGGGGACAGATACGCAGTATTTT. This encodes CASSLAPGQGTDTQYF.

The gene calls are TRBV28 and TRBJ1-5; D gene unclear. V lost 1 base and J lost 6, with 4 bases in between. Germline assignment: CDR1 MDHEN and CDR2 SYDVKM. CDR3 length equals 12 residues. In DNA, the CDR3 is TGTGCCAGCAGTTTATTACGTCAGCCCCAGCATTTT. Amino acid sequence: CASSLLRQPQHF.

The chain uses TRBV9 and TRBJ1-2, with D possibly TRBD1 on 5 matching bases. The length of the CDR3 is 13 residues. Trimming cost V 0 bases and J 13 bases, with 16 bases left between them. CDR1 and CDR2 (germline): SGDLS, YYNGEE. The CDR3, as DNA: TGTGCCAGCAGCGTAGGTCAGGGACCCCTTCCCACCTTC. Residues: CASSVGQGPLPTF.

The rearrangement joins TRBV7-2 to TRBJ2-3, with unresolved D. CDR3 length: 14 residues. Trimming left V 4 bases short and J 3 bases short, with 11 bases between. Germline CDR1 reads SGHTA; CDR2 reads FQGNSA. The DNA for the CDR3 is TGTGCCAGCAGCTCATACGACATTACAGATACGCAGTATTTT. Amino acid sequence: CASSSYDITDTQYF.

The CDR3 DNA reads TGTGCCAGCAGACAGGCTCTGAACACTGAAGCTTTCTTT. Translating gives CASRQALNTEAFF. V gene TRBV6-5 combines with J gene TRBJ1-1, with D tentatively TRBD1 (5 bases). V shed 6 bases and J shed 0 bases, with 8 bases lying between them. Germline values: CDR1 MNHEY, CDR2 SVGAGI. This CDR3 is 13 amino acids long.

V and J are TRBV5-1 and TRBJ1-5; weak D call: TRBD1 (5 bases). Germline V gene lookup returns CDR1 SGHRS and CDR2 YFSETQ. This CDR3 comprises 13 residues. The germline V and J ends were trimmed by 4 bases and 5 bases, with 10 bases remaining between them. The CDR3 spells CASSGGSDQPQHF. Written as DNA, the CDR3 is TGCGCCAGCAGCGGGGGGTCGGATCAGCCCCAGCATTTT. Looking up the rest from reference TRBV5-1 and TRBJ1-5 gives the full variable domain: KAGVTQTPRYLIKTRGQQVTLSCSPISGHRSVSWYQQTPGQGLQFLFEYFSETQRNKGNFPGRFSGRQFSNSRSEMNVSTLELGDSALYLCASSGGSDQPQHFGDGTRLSIL.

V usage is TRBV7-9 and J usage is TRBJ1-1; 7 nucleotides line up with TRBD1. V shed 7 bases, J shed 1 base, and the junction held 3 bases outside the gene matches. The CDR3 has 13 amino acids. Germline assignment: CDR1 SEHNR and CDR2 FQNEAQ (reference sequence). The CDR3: CASKQGGNTEAFF. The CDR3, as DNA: TGTGCCAGCAAGCAGGGGGGGAACACTGAAGCTTTCTTT.

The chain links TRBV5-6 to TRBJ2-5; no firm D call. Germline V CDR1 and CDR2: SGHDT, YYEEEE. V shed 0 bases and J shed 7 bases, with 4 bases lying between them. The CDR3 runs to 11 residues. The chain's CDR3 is CASSLGLTQYF. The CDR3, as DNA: TGTGCCAGCAGCTTGGGTTTGACCCAGTACTTC.

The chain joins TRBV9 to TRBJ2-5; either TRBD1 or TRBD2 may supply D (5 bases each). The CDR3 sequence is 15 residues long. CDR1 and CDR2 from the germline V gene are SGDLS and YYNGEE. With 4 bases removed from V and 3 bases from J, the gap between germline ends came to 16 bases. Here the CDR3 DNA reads TGTGCCAGCAGCCCGGGACCCCGGGGAGAAGAGACCCAGTACTTC. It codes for CASSPGPRGEETQYF.

The CDR3 region has the DNA TGTGCCAGCAGCTTAAATTTGGACTACGAGCAGTACTTC. This translates into CASSLNLDYEQYF. V usage is TRBV7-3 and J usage is TRBJ2-7; D gene uncertain. This CDR3 is 13 amino acids long. V was shortened by 1 base and J by 3 bases, with 7 bases between the two germline ends. Germline V CDR1 and CDR2: SGHTA, FQGTGA.

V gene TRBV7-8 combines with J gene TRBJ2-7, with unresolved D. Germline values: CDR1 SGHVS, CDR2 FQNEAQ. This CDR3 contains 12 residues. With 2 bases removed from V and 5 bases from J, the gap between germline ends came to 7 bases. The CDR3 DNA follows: TGTGCCAGCAGCTTAAAACCGAACGAGCAGTACTTC. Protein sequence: CASSLKPNEQYF.